This TCR beta chain was found in a study of cytomegalovirus exposure and HLA in healthy donors. The wider study: An analysis done earlier identified almost 120 million unique TCR beta sequences from 200 million or so T cells.

Healthy individuals who donated bone marrow served as the donors. In germline, CDR1 is MNHEY, CDR2 SVGAGI. With 5 bases removed from V and 5 bases from J, the gap between germline ends came to 12 bases. The CDR3 contains 13 residues. The PCR had 60 Vbeta and 13 Jbeta primers. Original analysis: Unique TCR beta chains totaled 65 million to 95 million in a later count, with some 10 million of them shared. The repertoire was sequenced with immunoSEQ multiplex PCR; TCRdb's copy has only in-frame clones and lacks some. The V and J calls and clone size were taken over from that table, and D and trimming were inferred from the DNA. The sample records about 150,000 clones, 79% being singletons. This clone was seen a handful of times. Its antigen remains unidentified. General study points: Later analysis associated a missense DCLRE1C variant with TCR beta V- and J-gene trimming.

This sequence joins TRBV6-5 and TRBJ1-2; no clear D. The TCR comes from a man in his fifties in good health and CMV-seropositive. Sequencing was carried out using PBMCs. The CDR3 region has the DNA TGTGCCAGCAGTATGTCTTGGGCTTATGGCTACACCTTC. It translates to CASSMSWAYGYTF.